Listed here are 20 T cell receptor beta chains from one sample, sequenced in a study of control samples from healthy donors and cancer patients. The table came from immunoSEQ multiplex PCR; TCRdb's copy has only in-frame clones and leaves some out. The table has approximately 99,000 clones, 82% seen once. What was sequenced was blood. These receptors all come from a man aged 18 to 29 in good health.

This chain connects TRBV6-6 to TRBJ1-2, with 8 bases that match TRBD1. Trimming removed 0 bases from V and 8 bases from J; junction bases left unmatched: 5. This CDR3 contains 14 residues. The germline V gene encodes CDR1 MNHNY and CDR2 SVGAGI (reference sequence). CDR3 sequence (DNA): TGTGCCAGCAGTTACTCAGCAGGGGGCGAGGGCTACACCTTC. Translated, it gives CASSYSAGGEGYTF.

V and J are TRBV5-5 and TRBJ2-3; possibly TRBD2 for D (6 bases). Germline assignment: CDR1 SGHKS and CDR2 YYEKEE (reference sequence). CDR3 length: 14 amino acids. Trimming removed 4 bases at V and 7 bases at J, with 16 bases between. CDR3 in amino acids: CASSPPGGVNTQYF. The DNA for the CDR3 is TGTGCCAGCAGCCCACCCGGCGGGGTGAATACGCAGTATTTT.

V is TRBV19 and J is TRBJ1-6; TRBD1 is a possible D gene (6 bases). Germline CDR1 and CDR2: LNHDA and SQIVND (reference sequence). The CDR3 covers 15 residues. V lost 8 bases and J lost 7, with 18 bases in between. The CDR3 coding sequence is TGTGCCAGTCGACGGGGCCACAGGGACAATTCACCCCTCCACTTT. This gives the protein CASRRGHRDNSPLHF.

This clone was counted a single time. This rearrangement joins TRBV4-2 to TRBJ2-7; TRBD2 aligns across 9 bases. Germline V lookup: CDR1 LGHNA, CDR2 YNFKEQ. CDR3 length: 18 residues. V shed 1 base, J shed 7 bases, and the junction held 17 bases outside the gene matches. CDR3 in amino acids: CASSQGFLAGDNAGEQYF. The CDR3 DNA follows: TGTGCCAGCAGCCAAGGGTTTTTAGCGGGGGACAATGCGGGGGAGCAGTACTTC.

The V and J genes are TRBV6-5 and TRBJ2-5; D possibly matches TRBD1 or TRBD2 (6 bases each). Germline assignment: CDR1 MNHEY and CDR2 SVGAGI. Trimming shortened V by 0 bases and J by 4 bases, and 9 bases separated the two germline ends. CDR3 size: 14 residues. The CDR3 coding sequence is TGTGCCAGCAGTTACTCGGGGGGCGCAGAGACCCAGTACTTC. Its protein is CASSYSGGAETQYF.

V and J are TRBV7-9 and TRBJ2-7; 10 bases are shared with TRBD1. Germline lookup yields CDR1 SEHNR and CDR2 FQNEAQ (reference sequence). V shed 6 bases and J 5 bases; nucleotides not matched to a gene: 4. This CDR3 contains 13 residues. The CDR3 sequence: CASSRTGGDEQYV. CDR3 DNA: TGTGCCAGCAGTAGGACAGGGGGGGACGAGCAGTACGTC.

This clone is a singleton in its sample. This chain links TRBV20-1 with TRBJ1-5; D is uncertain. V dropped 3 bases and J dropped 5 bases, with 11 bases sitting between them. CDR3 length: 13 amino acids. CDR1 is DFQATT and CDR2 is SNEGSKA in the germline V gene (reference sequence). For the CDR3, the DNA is TGCAGTGCTAGTATCGCCCCGGATCAGCCCCAGCATTTT. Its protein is CSASIAPDQPQHF.

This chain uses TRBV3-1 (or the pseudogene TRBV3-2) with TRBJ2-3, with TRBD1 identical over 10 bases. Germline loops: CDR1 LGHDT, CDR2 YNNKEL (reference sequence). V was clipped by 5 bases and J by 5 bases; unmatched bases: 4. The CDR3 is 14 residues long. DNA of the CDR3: TGTGCCAGCAGCTGGACAGGGGGGGAAGATACGCAGTATTTT. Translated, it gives CASSWTGGEDTQYF.

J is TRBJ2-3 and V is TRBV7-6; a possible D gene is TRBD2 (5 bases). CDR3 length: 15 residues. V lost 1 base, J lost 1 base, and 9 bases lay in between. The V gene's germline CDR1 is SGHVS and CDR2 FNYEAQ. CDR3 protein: CASSLGAAGTDTQYF. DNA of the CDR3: TGTGCCAGCAGCTTAGGAGCGGCCGGCACAGATACGCAGTATTTT.

The chain's CDR3 is CASSLNKAGTEAFF. In DNA, the CDR3 is TGCGCCAGCAGCCTAAATAAAGCTGGCACTGAAGCTTTCTTT. The gene calls are TRBV5-1 and TRBJ1-1; D ambiguous. The CDR3 loop spans 14 amino acids. Between the trimmed V and J ends, which lost 4 bases and 4 bases, there was a span of 14 bases. Germline V gene sequence: CDR1 SGHRS, CDR2 YFSETQ.

CDR3 protein: CASSLGVGGWELFF. The CDR3 DNA is TGTGCCAGCAGCTTGGGCGTGGGGGGCTGGGAGCTGTTTTTT. The V gene is TRBV5-4, the J gene TRBJ2-2, with D perhaps given as TRBD1 or TRBD2 (6 bases each). Germline CDR1 reads SGHNT; CDR2 reads YYREEE (reference sequence). The CDR3 is made up of 14 amino acids. Trimming took 0 bases from V and 9 from J, leaving 12 bases between them.

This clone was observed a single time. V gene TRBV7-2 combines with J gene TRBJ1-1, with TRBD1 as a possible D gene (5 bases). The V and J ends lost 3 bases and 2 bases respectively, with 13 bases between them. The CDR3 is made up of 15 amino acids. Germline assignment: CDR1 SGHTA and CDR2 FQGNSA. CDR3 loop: CASSLRGDRNTEAFF. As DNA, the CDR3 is TGTGCCAGCAGCTTGAGGGGAGACAGAAACACTGAAGCTTTCTTT.

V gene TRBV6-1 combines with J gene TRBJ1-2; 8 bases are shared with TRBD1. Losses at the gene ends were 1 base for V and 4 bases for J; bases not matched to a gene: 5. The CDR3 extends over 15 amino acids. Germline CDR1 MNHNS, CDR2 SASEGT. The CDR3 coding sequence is TGTGCCAGCAGTGAAGTCGGAGGACAGGGCTATGGCTACACCTTC. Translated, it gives CASSEVGGQGYGYTF.

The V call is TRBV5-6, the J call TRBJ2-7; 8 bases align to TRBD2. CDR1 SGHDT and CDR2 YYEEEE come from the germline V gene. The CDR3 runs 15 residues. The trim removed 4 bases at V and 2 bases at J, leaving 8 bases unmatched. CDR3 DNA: TGTGCCAGCAGCCGCCGGGGGGGCTTCACCTACGAGCAGTACTTC. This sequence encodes CASSRRGGFTYEQYF.

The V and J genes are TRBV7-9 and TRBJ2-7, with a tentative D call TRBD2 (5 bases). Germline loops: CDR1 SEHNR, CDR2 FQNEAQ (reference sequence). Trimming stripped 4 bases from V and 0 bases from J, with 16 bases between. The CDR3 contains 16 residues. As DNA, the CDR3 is TGTGCCAGCAGCTGCGAGCGGCGCCCCTACTCCTACGAGCAGTACGTC. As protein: CASSCERRPYSYEQYV.

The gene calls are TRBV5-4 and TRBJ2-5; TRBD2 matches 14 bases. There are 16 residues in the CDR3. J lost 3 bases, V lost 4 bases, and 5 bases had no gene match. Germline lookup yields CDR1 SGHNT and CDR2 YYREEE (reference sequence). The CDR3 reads CASSRQTSGGEETQYF. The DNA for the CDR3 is TGTGCCAGCAGCCGACAGACTAGCGGGGGGGAAGAGACCCAGTACTTC. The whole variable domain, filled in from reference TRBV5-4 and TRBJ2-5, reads ETGVTQSPTHLIKTRGQQVTLRCSSQSGHNTVSWYQQALGQGPQFIFQYYREEENGRGNFPPRFSGLQFPNYSSELNVNALELDDSALYLCASSRQTSGGEETQYFGPGTRLLVL.

The CDR3 spells CASSSPSGVLPDNEQFF. The DNA for the CDR3 is TGTGCCAGCAGCTCACCTAGCGGGGTTCTCCCAGACAATGAGCAGTTCTTC. The rearrangement links TRBV7-9 to TRBJ2-1, with TRBD2 matching 9 bases. V lost 4 bases to trimming and J lost 5 bases; unmatched junction nucleotides: 12. The CDR3 is 17 amino acids. The germline CDR1 and CDR2 sequences are SEHNR and FQNEAQ (reference sequence).

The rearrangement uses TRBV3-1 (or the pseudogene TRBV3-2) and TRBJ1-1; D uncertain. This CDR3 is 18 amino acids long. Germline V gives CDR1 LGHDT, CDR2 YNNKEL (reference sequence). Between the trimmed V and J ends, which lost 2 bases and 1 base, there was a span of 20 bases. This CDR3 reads CASSQSYSSRSRNTEAFF. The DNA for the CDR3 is TGTGCCAGCAGCCAATCCTACAGCTCGAGGAGTAGGAACACTGAAGCTTTCTTT.

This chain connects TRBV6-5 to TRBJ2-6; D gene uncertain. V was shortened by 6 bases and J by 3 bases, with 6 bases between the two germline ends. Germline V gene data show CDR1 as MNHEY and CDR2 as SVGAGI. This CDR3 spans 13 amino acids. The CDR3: CASRSFGANVLTF. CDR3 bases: TGTGCCAGCAGATCTTTTGGGGCCAACGTCCTGACTTTC.

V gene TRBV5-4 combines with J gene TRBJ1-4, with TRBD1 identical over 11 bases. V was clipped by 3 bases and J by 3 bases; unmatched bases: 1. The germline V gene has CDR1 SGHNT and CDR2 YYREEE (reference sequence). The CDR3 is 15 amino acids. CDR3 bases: TGTGCCAGCAGCTCGGGACAGGGGGCTAATGAAAAACTGTTTTTT. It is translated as CASSSGQGANEKLFF. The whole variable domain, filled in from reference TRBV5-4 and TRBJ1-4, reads ETGVTQSPTHLIKTRGQQVTLRCSSQSGHNTVSWYQQALGQGPQFIFQYYREEENGRGNFPPRFSGLQFPNYSSELNVNALELDDSALYLCASSSGQGANEKLFFGSGTQLSVL.